Below, 24 T cell receptor beta chains from the same sample are listed, as sequenced in a study of beta chain features in type 1 diabetes. Every bit of the isolated RNA underwent reverse transcription, so sequencing read expressed TCRB transcripts. Profiling relied on immunoSEQ multiplex PCR, and the TCRdb table lists in-frame clones only, not all of them. The table shows 9,300 or so clones, with around 82% occurring only once. Sequenced material: Tregs from blood. Every receptor here comes from a woman aged 18-29 years in good health.

This clone has just a few counts. The chain has TRBV14 and TRBJ2-7; D gene unclear. Germline V lookup: CDR1 SGHDN, CDR2 FVKESK. The V gene lost 4 bases and the J gene lost 6 bases, with 13 bases spanning the gap. This CDR3 has 13 amino acids. In DNA form, the CDR3 reads TGTGCCAGCAGCCGCCGCATTTCTATCGAGCAGTACTTC. This translates into CASSRRISIEQYF.

This clone was observed a handful of times. The chain couples TRBV28 to TRBJ1-6, with a weak D call TRBD1 (5 bases). V was clipped by 2 bases and J by 8 bases, with 16 bases between them. CDR1 is MDHEN, CDR2 SYDVKM, per germline. The CDR3 totals 16 residues. CDR3: CASSLTGGVNHSPLHF. CDR3 bases: TGTGCCAGCAGTTTAACCGGGGGAGTTAATCATTCACCCCTCCACTTT.

The chain joins TRBV6-1 to TRBJ2-1; 8 bases line up with TRBD2. The CDR3 covers 11 residues. V gave up 4 bases and J gave up 12 bases; unmatched junction bases: 2. Germline CDR1 is MNHNS and CDR2 is SASEGT. CDR3 sequence reads: CASSAGRGQFF. For the CDR3, the DNA is TGTGCCAGCAGTGCCGGGAGGGGGCAGTTCTTC.

This chain links TRBV13 with TRBJ2-7; 10 bases map to TRBD2. Per the germline V gene, CDR1 is PRHDT and CDR2 is FYEKMQ (reference sequence). This CDR3 spans 16 amino acids. The V and J ends lost 5 bases and 2 bases, in that order; junction bases with no gene match: 9. The CDR3 DNA follows: TGTGCCAGCAGCCGGACTAGCGGTTTCCAACCCTACGAGCAGTACTTC. This gives the protein CASSRTSGFQPYEQYF.

The V and J genes are TRBV7-2 and TRBJ2-1; D is ambiguous. CDR1 and CDR2 (germline): SGHTA, FQGNSA. V was shortened by 0 bases and J by 0 bases, with 6 bases between the two germline ends. There are 15 residues in the CDR3. The CDR3 DNA is TGTGCCAGCAGCTTAGCGGCAAGCTCCTACAATGAGCAGTTCTTC. It translates to CASSLAASSYNEQFF.

The genes are TRBV4-1 and TRBJ2-2; 7 bases map to TRBD2. The CDR3 has 17 residues. J gave up 2 bases and V 1 base, and 7 bases lay outside the gene matches. Germline-derived CDR1 and CDR2 are MGHRA and YSYEKL. CDR3 sequence: CASSQVSGTTNTGELFF. CDR3 bases: TGCGCCAGCAGCCAAGTATCCGGGACTACTAACACCGGGGAGCTGTTTTTT.

The chain is built from TRBV5-1 and TRBJ1-6; TRBD1 matches 8 bases. Germline V gives CDR1 SGHRS, CDR2 YFSETQ. Germline trimming cut 3 bases from V and 7 bases from J; bases unmatched to any gene: 6. The CDR3 totals 15 residues. The CDR3: CASSSGQGGNSPLHF. The DNA of the CDR3 is TGCGCCAGCAGCTCTGGACAGGGTGGGAATTCACCCCTCCACTTT.

V gene TRBV5-1 combines with J gene TRBJ2-5; weak D call: TRBD2 (8 bases). The germline gives CDR1 SGHRS, CDR2 YFSETQ. The CDR3 loop spans 15 amino acids. V gave up 3 bases and J gave up 2 bases, with 14 bases separating them. DNA for the CDR3: TGCGCCAGCAGCTCGGGGGGGACAGTGCAAGAGACCCAGTACTTC. Its protein product is CASSSGGTVQETQYF.

The chain is built from TRBV5-1 and TRBJ1-2, with D unresolved. Trimming left V 4 bases short and J 4 bases short, with 17 bases between. CDR1 SGHRS and CDR2 YFSETQ come from the germline V gene. This CDR3 comprises 15 residues. In nucleotides, the CDR3 is TGCGCCAGCAGCCCTGTCGAAGGATCGGGCTATGGCTACACCTTC. It translates to CASSPVEGSGYGYTF.

There are a few counts of this clone. The rearrangement joins TRBV7-3 to TRBJ2-3, with a tentative D call TRBD2 (6 bases). The CDR3 length is 16 residues. The V end lost 2 bases, the J end lost 1 base, and 13 bases lay between the germline ends. Germline values: CDR1 SGHTA, CDR2 FQGTGA. The CDR3 loop reads CASSLGSGSRTDTQYF. The CDR3 DNA is TGTGCCAGCAGCTTAGGTAGCGGCAGCCGCACAGATACGCAGTATTTT.

V is TRBV19 and J is TRBJ1-2; the match to TRBD1 covers 7 bases. Germline lookup yields CDR1 LNHDA and CDR2 SQIVND (reference sequence). V lost 9 bases, J lost 3 bases, and 7 bases stayed unmatched. The CDR3 has 13 amino acids. The CDR3 bases are TGTGCCAGCAAAAGAGGGACAGACTATGGCTACACCTTC. It yields the protein CASKRGTDYGYTF.

This rearrangement joins TRBV7-2 to TRBJ2-7; the match to TRBD2 covers 8 bases. The CDR3 sequence is 14 residues long. Trimming at V came to 4 bases and at J to 3 bases, leaving 5 bases not matched to a gene. CDR1 and CDR2 (germline): SGHTA, FQGNSA. The CDR3 region is CASSSRTSLYEQYF. CDR3 in DNA: TGTGCCAGCAGCTCGCGGACTAGCCTCTACGAGCAGTACTTC.

The chain combines TRBV6-1 with TRBJ2-4; D is ambiguous. Trimming left V 6 bases short and J 5 bases short, with 11 bases between. The CDR3 spans 13 residues. Germline loops: CDR1 MNHNS, CDR2 SASEGT. CDR3 protein: CASSPYSQNIQYF. CDR3 sequence (DNA): TGTGCCAGCAGCCCCTACAGCCAAAACATTCAGTACTTC.

The V gene is TRBV6-6, the J gene TRBJ1-1; TRBD1 is a possible D gene (6 bases). Trimming pared 6 bases from V and 1 base from J, leaving 9 bases between. Germline CDR1 reads MNHNY; CDR2 reads SVGAGI (reference sequence). This CDR3 has 13 residues. CDR3 in amino acids: CASRLGGNTEAFF. The CDR3 DNA is TGTGCCAGCAGATTAGGGGGGAACACTGAAGCTTTCTTT.

A note on this clone: Its ends do not fully match the called genes, so a read error is possible. This sequence joins TRBV5-1 and TRBJ2-2; 8 nucleotides agree with TRBD2. In germline, CDR1 is SGHRS, CDR2 YFSETQ. This CDR3 is 16 amino acids long. The CDR3: CASSLCSGGPHRGAVF. The CDR3 nucleotides read TGCGCCAGCAGCTTATGCAGCGGGGGCCCCCACCGGGGAGCTGTTTTT.

The J gene is TRBJ2-5, the V gene TRBV9; 12 bases match TRBD2. Germline V gene lookup returns CDR1 SGDLS and CDR2 YYNGEE. The CDR3 sequence is 17 residues long. Trimming cost V 4 bases and J 4 bases; bases outside gene matches: 11. The CDR3 bases are TGTGCCAGCAGCCCAACCCAGCTAGCGGGGGGGAGAGAGACCCAGTACTTC. The encoded protein is CASSPTQLAGGRETQYF. The variable domain in full, with the rest retrieved from reference TRBV9 and TRBJ2-5, is DSGVTQTPKHLITATGQRVTLRCSPRSGDLSVYWYQQSLDQGLQFLIQYYNGEERAKGNILERFSAQQFPDLHSELNLSSLELGDSALYFCASSPTQLAGGRETQYFGPGTRLLVL.

CDR3: CASSGTGEGETQYF. The CDR3 DNA follows: TGTGCCAGCAGTGGGACAGGGGAGGGAGAGACCCAGTACTTC. The chain joins TRBV2 to TRBJ2-5, with 9 bases identical to TRBD1. CDR3 length: 14 amino acids. Per the germline V gene, CDR1 is SNHLY and CDR2 is FYNNEI. Unmatched junction bases numbered 4, after V lost 4 bases and J lost 4 bases.

The rearrangement links TRBV6-1 to TRBJ2-1; D is perhaps TRBD1 (5 bases). The CDR3 extends over 15 amino acids. In germline, CDR1 is MNHNS, CDR2 SASEGT. V lost 8 bases to trimming and J lost 7 bases, with 21 bases between them. The CDR3 protein is CASASTGAFFNEQFF. Written as DNA, the CDR3 is TGTGCCAGCGCTTCCACAGGAGCATTTTTTAATGAGCAGTTCTTC.

The J gene is TRBJ1-5, the V gene TRBV27, with D unclear. Per the germline V gene, CDR1 is MNHEY and CDR2 is SMNVEV (reference sequence). CDR3 length equals 14 residues. Trimming pared 6 bases from V and 2 bases from J, leaving 11 bases between. The CDR3 loop is CASSPLIGNQPQHF. The CDR3, as DNA: TGTGCCAGCAGCCCACTAATCGGCAATCAGCCCCAGCATTTT.

This chain connects TRBV5-6 to TRBJ2-5; 11 bases are shared with TRBD2. V gave up 4 bases and J gave up 5 bases; unmatched junction bases: 16. The length of the CDR3 is 18 residues. CDR1 and CDR2 (germline): SGHDT, YYEEEE. The CDR3 is CASSGGLAGALLEETQYF. The CDR3 region has the DNA TGTGCCAGCAGCGGAGGACTAGCGGGCGCCCTTTTGGAGGAGACCCAGTACTTC.

The CDR3: CASSLEFRTGQYTQYF. The CDR3 nucleotides read TGTGCCAGCAGCTTAGAATTCAGGACAGGGCAGTATACGCAGTATTTT. V gene TRBV7-9 combines with J gene TRBJ2-3, with TRBD1 matching over 8 bases. CDR3 size: 16 residues. Per germline, CDR1 SEHNR and CDR2 FQNEAQ (reference sequence). V was clipped by 1 base and J by 7 bases; unmatched bases: 10. Together with reference TRBV7-9 and TRBJ2-3, the CDR3 gives the full variable domain: DTGVSQNPRHKITKRGQNVTFRCDPISEHNRLYWYRQTLGQGPEFLTYFQNEAQLEKSRLLSDRFSAERPKGSFSTLEIQRTEQGDSAMYLCASSLEFRTGQYTQYFGPGTRLTVL.

This clone was picked up one time. V gene TRBV2 combines with J gene TRBJ2-7, with TRBD1 identical over 10 bases. Germline values: CDR1 SNHLY, CDR2 FYNNEI. The CDR3 loop spans 13 amino acids. J lost 5 bases, V lost 6 bases, and 4 bases had no gene match. The CDR3 is CASRTGGRHEQYF. As DNA, the CDR3 is TGTGCCAGCAGGACAGGGGGCCGGCACGAGCAGTACTTC.

This clone occurred a few times. V gene TRBV10-3 combines with J gene TRBJ2-1; D gene unclear. V was clipped by 10 bases and J by 8 bases, with 15 bases between them. Germline values: CDR1 ENHRY, CDR2 SYGVKD. The CDR3 sequence is 12 residues long. The DNA of the CDR3 is TGTGCCACTAAGCTGCGGAGCGATGAGCAGTTCTTC. This sequence encodes CATKLRSDEQFF.

The rearrangement links TRBV11-1 to TRBJ2-3, with a tentative D call TRBD2 (5 bases). CDR1 SGHAT and CDR2 FQDESV come from the germline V gene (reference sequence). The length of the CDR3 is 18 residues. Trimming shortened V by 5 bases and J by 3 bases, and 24 bases separated the two germline ends. CDR3 coding DNA: TGTGCCAGCAGCGCCCCCGGGCCCCCGCAGTGGAGGACAGATACGCAGTATTTT. It specifies CASSAPGPPQWRTDTQYF. The whole variable domain, remainder taken from reference TRBV11-1 and TRBJ2-3, is EAEVAQSPRYKITEKSQAVAFWCDPISGHATLYWYRQILGQGPELLVQFQDESVVDDSQLPKDRFSAERLKGVDSTLKIQPAELGDSAMYLCASSAPGPPQWRTDTQYFGPGTRLTVL.